This T cell receptor beta chain emerged from a study of T cells after yellow fever vaccination. At the level of the study: Fractions of limited cellularity were prepared by means of SMART-Seq v4 Ultra Low Input. Study findings and constraints: Reappearance after the booster was observed for most primary-vaccination clones (roughly 97% CD4, around 90% CD8). By day 5 rather than day 15, the secondary response had peaked, though it was weaker.

From germline, CDR1 is SEHNR and CDR2 FQNEAQ (reference sequence). The V end was cut by 5 bases, the J end by 5 bases, with 9 bases between. The CDR3 runs 12 residues. Researchers made TCR cDNA using 5'RACE template switching, and this step added a universal primer site and UMIs. TCRdb independently ran MiXCR on the 5' RACE reads; one entry per CDR3 protein. Of a few hundred thousand distinct CDR3 sequences listed, around 17% are singletons. This clonotype was observed a few times. Its antigen is as yet unknown. The clonotype comes from a man younger than 35 who received the YFV17D yellow fever vaccine. V gene TRBV7-9 combines with J gene TRBJ2-5; D gene ambiguous. This specimen consisted of PBMCs, obtained less than 6 days after the first yellow fever vaccination. CDR3 bases: TGTGCCAGCAGCCCCGAGGCGGAGACCCAGTACTTC. It codes for CASSPEAETQYF.